The 23 T cell receptor beta chains below were found in one sample sequenced in a study of blood T cell repertoires in COVID-19. The method was immunoSEQ multiplex PCR; TCRdb's version includes in-frame clones alone and lacks a portion of them. The repertoire holds about 150,000 clones, around 85% seen once, with 0.63% in the top ten. Sequencing was done on a sample of peripheral blood. The origin of the receptors is a man aged 55 to 70 with COVID-19, enrolled during active disease.

The V call is TRBV11-3, the J call TRBJ2-5; D call uncertain. Germline assignment: CDR1 SGHNT and CDR2 YENEEA. V dropped 0 bases and J dropped 10 bases, with 15 bases sitting between them. This CDR3 is 14 amino acids long. DNA for the CDR3: TGTGCCAGCAGCTTAGAAGAGGCCCTCCCCGTCCAGTACTTC. It encodes CASSLEEALPVQYF.

This clone is a singleton in its sample. The chain carries TRBV29-1 and TRBJ2-3, with D maybe TRBD2 (6 bases). Germline-derived CDR1 and CDR2 are SQVTM and ANQGSEA. The CDR3 has 13 amino acids. V was shortened by 7 bases and J by 3 bases, with 14 bases between the two germline ends. CDR3 bases: TGCAGCGGTGGGGGAGGAGGAACAGATACGCAGTATTTT. It is translated as CSGGGGGTDTQYF.

J is TRBJ1-2 and V is TRBV12-3 or TRBV12-4, with D maybe TRBD1 (5 bases). The CDR3 length is 13 residues. Trimming cost V 0 bases and J 8 bases, with 10 bases left between them. The CDR3 region is CASSLAGLGGYTF. In DNA form, the CDR3 reads TGTGCCAGCAGTTTAGCGGGACTTGGGGGCTACACCTTC.

The chain recombines TRBV9 with TRBJ1-3, with 8 bases fitting TRBD1. V shed 0 bases, J shed 4 bases, and the junction held 6 bases outside the gene matches. Germline assignment: CDR1 SGDLS and CDR2 YYNGEE. CDR3 length: 16 residues. The chain's CDR3 is CASSVGVGTGGNTIYF. For the CDR3, the DNA is TGTGCCAGCAGCGTAGGGGTTGGGACAGGAGGAAACACCATATATTTT.

In DNA form, the CDR3 reads TGTGCCAGCAGCAAGGGGTTTAGCAATCAGCCCCAGCATTTT. Translated, it gives CASSKGFSNQPQHF. The chain has TRBV2 and TRBJ1-5; D might be TRBD1 (5 bases). Germline CDR1 is SNHLY and CDR2 is FYNNEI. The V end lost 6 bases, the J end lost 0 bases, and 9 bases lay between the germline ends. The CDR3 totals 14 residues.

The rearrangement uses TRBV7-2 and TRBJ1-3; the match to TRBD1 covers 10 bases. V trimming: 5 bases; J trimming: 8 bases; junction bases outside the gene matches: 6. The CDR3 runs to 14 residues. Germline CDR1 is SGHTA and CDR2 is FQGNSA. The CDR3 region is CASSLRDRGDTIYF. CDR3 sequence (DNA): TGTGCCAGCAGCCTCCGGGACAGGGGTGACACCATATATTTT.

This clone was observed a handful of times. The CDR3 does not end in the conserved phenylalanine or tryptophan, so this is likely a read error. No DNA is shown, since the ends of the CDR3 on it are uncertain; the CDR3 is the one TCRdb lists. The rearrangement joins TRBV14 to TRBJ2-7; the DNA was not used to check the table's D call, TRBD1. Per germline, CDR1 SGHDN and CDR2 FVKESK. The length of the CDR3 is 12 amino acids, counting both ends. The CDR3 region is CASSQGWTGFSI.

This chain joins TRBV28 and TRBJ1-6; 9 bases line up with TRBD1. V shed 3 bases and J 7 bases; nucleotides not matched to a gene: 4. The CDR3 loop spans 15 amino acids. Germline lookup yields CDR1 MDHEN and CDR2 SYDVKM. CDR3 sequence reads: CASSFHGTGNSPLHF. The CDR3 nucleotides are TGTGCCAGCAGTTTCCACGGGACAGGGAATTCACCCCTCCACTTT. Complete variable domain (other parts from reference TRBV28 and TRBJ1-6): DVKVTQSSRYLVKRTGEKVFLECVQDMDHENMFWYRQDPGLGLRLIYFSYDVKMKEKGDIPEGYSVSREKKERFSLILESASTNQTSMYLCASSFHGTGNSPLHFGNGTRLTVT.

The gene calls are TRBV7-2 and TRBJ2-7, with 9 bases aligning to TRBD1. This CDR3 has 14 residues. Trimming cost V 5 bases and J 3 bases; bases outside gene matches: 5. Germline lookup yields CDR1 SGHTA and CDR2 FQGNSA. The CDR3 nucleotides read TGTGCCAGCAGCGTCCTGGGACAGGGCTACGAGCAGTACTTC. Translating gives CASSVLGQGYEQYF.

This clone was counted between two and nine times. The chain employs TRBV4-1 and TRBJ2-6; maybe TRBD1 (5 bases). The CDR3 consists of 19 residues. CDR1 is MGHRA and CDR2 is YSYEKL in the germline V gene. The germline V and J ends were trimmed by 0 bases and 0 bases, with 15 bases remaining between them. Written as DNA, the CDR3 is TGCGCCAGCAGCCAAGATAGGGGCAGGGAAGTCTCTGGGGCCAACGTCCTGACTTTC. Translation gives CASSQDRGREVSGANVLTF.

The V call is TRBV10-3, the J call TRBJ1-1; D may be TRBD1 (6 bases). V lost 0 bases to trimming and J lost 2 bases, with 7 bases between them. CDR3 length equals 14 residues. The V gene's germline CDR1 is ENHRY and CDR2 SYGVKD. Here the CDR3 DNA reads TGTGCCATCAGTGAGTCACAGGGAAACACTGAAGCTTTCTTT. Protein product: CAISESQGNTEAFF.

This clone is a singleton in its sample. The chain couples TRBV3-1 (or the pseudogene TRBV3-2) to TRBJ1-1; TRBD1 matches 11 bases. Germline values: CDR1 LGHDT, CDR2 YNNKEL (reference sequence). The CDR3 runs to 16 residues. With V trimmed by 1 base and J by 5 bases, 6 bases remained unmatched. CDR3 sequence reads: CASSQGTGGAGTEAFF. The CDR3 DNA sequence: TGTGCCAGCAGCCAAGGGACAGGGGGCGCGGGGACTGAAGCTTTCTTT.

The chain joins TRBV27 to TRBJ1-1; D is perhaps TRBD1 (6 bases). Germline CDR1 is MNHEY and CDR2 is SMNVEV (reference sequence). Deletions cut 7 bases from V and 6 bases from J, with 18 bases between. This CDR3 has 14 amino acids. This CDR3 reads CASTPGGGAAEAFF. CDR3 DNA sequence: TGTGCCAGCACCCCCGGCGGGGGCGCGGCTGAAGCTTTCTTT.

The V call is TRBV19, the J call TRBJ1-1, with TRBD1 matching over 8 bases. The ends lost 5 bases at V and 3 bases at J; junction bases unmatched: 8. Per the germline V gene, CDR1 is LNHDA and CDR2 is SQIVND (reference sequence). The CDR3 has 15 amino acids. CDR3 nucleotides: TGTGCCAGTAGTGAAAACAGGGGGTTGGACACTGAAGCTTTCTTT. This codes for CASSENRGLDTEAFF.

The CDR3 here is CASTMGGNTEAFF. In DNA form, the CDR3 reads TGTGCCAGCACCATGGGGGGGAACACTGAAGCTTTCTTT. The V call is TRBV14, the J call TRBJ1-1, with D perhaps matching TRBD1 (5 bases). Deletions cut 7 bases from V and 1 base from J, with 10 bases between. CDR1 is SGHDN and CDR2 is FVKESK in the germline V gene. CDR3 size: 13 residues.

The V call is TRBV19, the J call TRBJ1-5; perhaps TRBD1 as D (5 bases). Germline loops: CDR1 LNHDA, CDR2 SQIVND (reference sequence). This CDR3 spans 15 amino acids. V lost 6 bases, J lost 0 bases, and 12 bases lay in between. The CDR3 is CASSHGGLSNQPQHF. CDR3 DNA: TGTGCCAGTAGCCACGGGGGACTTAGCAATCAGCCCCAGCATTTT.

This chain connects TRBV5-5 to TRBJ2-1; D may be TRBD2 (6 bases). Germline CDR1 is SGHKS and CDR2 is YYEKEE (reference sequence). The CDR3 runs 15 residues. With 0 bases removed from V and 3 bases from J, the gap between germline ends came to 10 bases. The chain's CDR3 is CASSLGPAGYNEQFF. The CDR3 bases are TGTGCCAGCAGCTTGGGACCAGCGGGCTACAATGAGCAGTTCTTC.

The chain uses TRBV6-6 and TRBJ1-1; a possible D gene is TRBD1 (6 bases). The CDR3 spans 12 residues. V shed 10 bases and J shed 0 bases, with 9 bases lying between them. Germline CDR1 is MNHNY and CDR2 is SVGAGI (reference sequence). The CDR3, as DNA: TGTGCCACTTACAGGGTGAACACTGAAGCTTTCTTT. The encoded protein is CATYRVNTEAFF.

This sequence joins TRBV18 and TRBJ1-1; D is unresolved. The CDR3 contains 13 residues. V was cut by 5 bases and J by 2 bases, with 9 bases left in between. Germline CDR1 KGHSH, CDR2 LQKENI. CDR3 protein: CASSEKANTEAFF. The CDR3 nucleotides are TGTGCCAGCTCAGAGAAAGCCAACACTGAAGCTTTCTTT.

The chain recombines TRBV7-6 with TRBJ2-5, with D unresolved. CDR1 and CDR2 (germline): SGHVS, FNYEAQ. The CDR3 has 14 residues. V dropped 1 base and J dropped 5 bases, with 11 bases sitting between them. CDR3 bases: TGTGCCAGCAGCTTAGATATGGGCATCGAGACCCAGTACTTC. Translating gives CASSLDMGIETQYF.

The chain carries TRBV13 and TRBJ1-1; D remains unclear. The CDR3 contains 12 residues. The germline CDR1 and CDR2 sequences are PRHDT and FYEKMQ (reference sequence). V was cut by 5 bases and J by 9 bases, with 13 bases left in between. Here the CDR3 reads CASSLGAGKAFF. Here the CDR3 DNA reads TGTGCCAGCAGCCTTGGAGCCGGGAAAGCTTTCTTT.

This sequence joins TRBV15 and TRBJ2-1; D is undetermined. Germline V gene data show CDR1 as LNHNV and CDR2 as YYDKDF (reference sequence). The CDR3 sequence is 16 residues long. Trimming took off 0 bases at V and 0 bases at J, with 9 bases between the two ends. The CDR3, as DNA: TGTGCCACCAGCAGAGACAGGCAGAGCTCCTACAATGAGCAGTTCTTC. This codes for CATSRDRQSSYNEQFF. Supplemented by reference TRBV15 and TRBJ2-1, the full variable domain reads DAMVIQNPRYQVTQFGKPVTLSCSQTLNHNVMYWYQQKSSQAPKLLFHYYDKDFNNEADTPDNFQSRRPNTSFCFLDIRSPGLGDTAMYLCATSRDRQSSYNEQFFGPGTRLTVL.

The chain employs TRBV4-2 and TRBJ2-2; TRBD2 matches 8 bases. J was trimmed by 0 bases and V by 2 bases; bases with no gene match: 5. Germline CDR1 LGHNA, CDR2 YNFKEQ. The CDR3 extends over 17 amino acids. The CDR3 reads CASSQLPTSANTGELFF. DNA for the CDR3: TGTGCCAGCAGCCAACTCCCGACTAGCGCGAACACCGGGGAGCTGTTTTTT.